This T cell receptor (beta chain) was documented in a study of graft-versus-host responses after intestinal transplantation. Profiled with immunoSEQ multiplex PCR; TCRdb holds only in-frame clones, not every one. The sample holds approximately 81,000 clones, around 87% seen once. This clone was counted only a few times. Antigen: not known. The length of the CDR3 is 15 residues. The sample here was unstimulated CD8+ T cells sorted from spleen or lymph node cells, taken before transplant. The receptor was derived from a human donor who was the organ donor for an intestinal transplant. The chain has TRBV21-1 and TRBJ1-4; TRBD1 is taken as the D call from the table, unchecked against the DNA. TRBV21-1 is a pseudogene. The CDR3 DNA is TGTGCCAGCAGCAAATTCGGGCCTAAGGGGGAAAAACTGTTTTTT. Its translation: CASSKFGPKGEKLFF.